This TCR beta chain was retrieved from a study of PD-L1 blockade in urothelial cancer (dated by TCRdb to 2016 to 2017). Describing the broader study: All patients started therapy around 2014 and received atezolizumab 1,200 mg intravenously every 3 weeks. In the same patients, pretreatment tumors underwent whole exome sequencing and RNA sequencing in addition to TCR sequencing. Durable clinical benefit meant progression-free survival longer than 6 months, and TCR features were also tested against progression-free and overall survival. The study was an exploratory multi-omic analysis of somatic, immune and clinical correlates of response to PD-L1 blockade with atezolizumab in urothelial cancer. TCR sequencing covered pretreatment tumor samples and matched, serially collected peripheral blood taken before and after atezolizumab treatment. Eight to ten patients achieved durable clinical benefit and 15 to 20 did not. About 90% of the roughly 29 patients were males with bladder-origin urothelial cancer, and about 65% of the roughly 29 reported a prior smoking history. Blood samples yielded a median of roughly 150,000 T cells and tens of thousands of unique TCRs, with median clonality roughly 0.082. Blood samples were analyzed 3 weeks after the start of treatment (second dose) and 6 weeks after the start of treatment. Some 29 patients had pretreatment blood TCR-seq, some 24 had at least one posttreatment blood collection, and some 24 had tumor TCR-seq. Patients had an ECOG performance status of 0 or 1 and had received between 0 and 3 prior chemotherapy regimens.

What this sample's time point label stands for: peripheral blood 6 weeks after treatment start. The cohort included 29 patients with locally advanced or metastatic urothelial carcinoma who were treated at Memorial Sloan Kettering on a trial protocol. Peripheral blood mononuclear cells were collected pretreatment and during treatment, at between 1 and 8 total time points per patient. The Qiagen DNeasy Blood extraction kit was used to purify genomic DNA from total PBMCs and tumor samples. Collected pretreatment and during treatment, PBMCs were isolated and stored as previously described. Broader findings and caveats from the paper: Among patients with durable benefit, tumor-associated TCR clones showed greater expansion in peripheral blood 3 weeks after treatment started (n of about 20, p = 0.022). A pretreatment peripheral blood TCR clonality below the median was linked to improved progression-free and overall survival. Because the sample size was small (n of about 31) and many of the analyses were exploratory, the results are meant to be hypothesis-generating.

Concerning this clone: No antigen is known for it. Per-base qualities were not stored, and no clone one base away is much larger.

To estimate absolute template abundance from read counts, synthetic TCR analog templates were spiked into each PCR. The immunoSEQ assay used bias-controlled V and J gene primers to amplify TCRbeta CDR3 regions from genomic DNA. Sequencing of rearranged TCRbeta segments was done at approximately 20X coverage. Per the original workflow: Clustering was used to correct sequencing errors, and CDR3s were annotated against IMGT so that V, D and J genes could be assigned. Downstream analyses used only productive TCRbeta rearrangements, leaving out any out-of-frame or stop-codon sequences. To compute clonality, Shannon entropy was normalized by the log of the number of unique productive sequences and then subtracted from one. Fisher's exact test with Benjamini-Hochberg correction, at a threshold of adjusted p below 0.01, was used to find clones that differed between time points or between blood and tumor. What TCRdb holds here is the immuneACCESS table cut down to in-frame rearrangements. Part of the clones is not present; checked against another copy, under half of the missing clones reflect an unresolved V gene, and the others are unexplained. Clone size and V and J calls were adopted from that table, with D and trimming inferred from the DNA. For this sample the table gives about 30,000 clones, of which around 89% were detected only once. Clones ranked in the top ten supply about 8% of the sample.

This clonotype originated in a man older than 75 with urothelial cancer. The sample here was PBMCs, taken around atezolizumab (anti-PD-L1) treatment.

The sequenced DNA is TGTGCCAGCAGCCCCCGGGGGGGGGTTGGATATGGCTACACCTTC. Its coded protein is CASSPRGGVGYGYTF. The rearranged chain carries TRBV11-2 and TRBJ1-2; TRBD1 might be the D gene, on 5 matching bases. V is cut by 5 bases and J by 5 bases, and the space between the germline ends is 18 bases. The CDR3 covers 15 residues, taking in both the cysteine and the phenylalanine. The read is trimmed to its CDR3 DNA, 45 bases read in frame from base 1. CDR1 SGHAT and CDR2 FQNNGV were looked up in the germline V gene.